This TCR beta chain was sequenced in a study of tumor-infiltrating lymphocytes in primary liver carcinoma. Background on the study: Productive TCRbeta reads per sample were roughly 3.5 to 7.5 million, not differing by tissue.

A word on this clonotype: Its antigen is not identified. One end of the junction does not line up with germline, which may come from a read error.

Regarding the study as a whole: Relative to tumor region pairs, the tumor-adjacent and tumor-blood pairs showed overlap that was lower. About 7.5-25% of top clones, no more, were shared by all five regions.

Each 20-30 mg portion of unsorted bulk tissue served as the source for co-extraction of RNA and DNA. Surgical resection served as treatment for the primary liver carcinoma of these patients. Germline V gene sequence: CDR1 MGHDK, CDR2 SYGVNS. The length of the CDR3 is 13 residues. cDNA specific to TCR beta was made from roughly 500 ng of total RNA, with a constant-region primer employed for priming. Slightly modified ARM-PCR served as the procedure for the TCR beta libraries. These libraries came from three rounds of nested multiplex PCR. A C-beta reverse primer was combined with TRBV1-TRBV30 forward primers in the first two PCR rounds, and each round had 9 to 10 cycles. MiXCR, applied by TCRdb to the multiplex PCR reads, yields one record per CDR3 protein. The table includes 65,000 to 90,000 distinct CDR3 sequences, approximately 72% detected once.

The sequence came from a man in his forties with primary liver carcinoma and hepatitis B virus infection. The sample taken for sequencing was liver tumor tissue from sampling region 1. Specified subset: tumor region T1, superior pole. The rearrangement links TRBV25-1 to TRBJ1-6; no firm D call. The CDR3 loop reads CASSSLPNSPLYF. The CDR3 region has the DNA TGTGCCAGCAGTTCTCTCCCGAATTCCCCCCTCTACTTT.